This T cell receptor beta chain was retrieved from a study of blood T cell repertoires in COVID-19. TCRdb's table, derived via immunoSEQ multiplex PCR, lists solely in-frame clones and lacks some. The sample contains 78,000 or so clones, approximately 82% of which appear only once. Comments on this clone: Other DNA sequences in the same sample also yield this CDR3.

V was pared by 4 bases and J by 6 bases, with 4 bases of the junction left unmatched. CDR1 is LGHDT and CDR2 is YNNKEL in the germline V gene (reference sequence). The CDR3 has 14 amino acids. Sequences were obtained from peripheral blood. This receptor was obtained from a human donor in a cohort sampled during active COVID-19. J is TRBJ2-2 and V is TRBV3-1 (or the pseudogene TRBV3-2), with 8 bases matching TRBD2. CDR3 residues: CASSPRGGAGELFF. The CDR3 coding sequence is TGTGCCAGCAGCCCCCGGGGGGGTGCCGGGGAGCTGTTTTTT.